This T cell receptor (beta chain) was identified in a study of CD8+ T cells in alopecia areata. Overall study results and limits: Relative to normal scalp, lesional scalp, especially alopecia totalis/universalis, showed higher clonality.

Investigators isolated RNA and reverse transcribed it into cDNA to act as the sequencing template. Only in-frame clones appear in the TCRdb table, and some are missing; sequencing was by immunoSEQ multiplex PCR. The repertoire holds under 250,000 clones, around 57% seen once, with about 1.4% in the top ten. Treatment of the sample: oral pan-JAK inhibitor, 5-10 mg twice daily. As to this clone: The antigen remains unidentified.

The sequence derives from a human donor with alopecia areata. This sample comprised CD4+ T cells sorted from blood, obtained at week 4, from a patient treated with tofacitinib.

CDR3 coding DNA: TGCAGCATTAATCTGGGGACAGGGACCCAAGAGACCCAGTACTTC. Translation gives CSINLGTGTQETQYF. The chain couples TRBV29-1 to TRBJ2-5; 9 bases match TRBD1. This CDR3 has 15 amino acids. Germline V gene lookup returns CDR1 SQVTM and CDR2 ANQGSEA. The V gene end was trimmed by 8 bases and the J gene end by 1 base; junction bases not matched to a gene: 11.